Following are 4 T cell receptor beta chains from one sample sequenced in a study of T-cell reconstitution after alpha-beta-depleted transplantation in children. Unique molecular identifiers were incorporated during preparation of the TCRbeta library. TCRdb re-called the PCR reads with MiXCR, one entry per CDR3 protein. This sample yields 190,000 or so distinct CDR3 sequences, of which roughly 15% are seen a single time; over 10% belongs to the top ten. Sequenced here: PBMCs from the stem cell graft donor, sampled from the stem cell graft. The source of these receptors is a human donor who donated a stem cell graft to a child with acute lymphoblastic leukemia.

V gene TRBV20-1 combines with J gene TRBJ2-7; 7 nucleotides line up with TRBD1. The V and J ends lost 7 bases and 2 bases, in that order; junction bases with no gene match: 2. The CDR3 sequence is 11 residues long. Germline CDR1 DFQATT, CDR2 SNEGSKA (reference sequence). CDR3 sequence reads: CSVQGAYEQYF. CDR3 sequence (DNA): TGCAGTGTCCAGGGGGCCTACGAGCAGTACTTC.

In this sample, this clonotype turned up many times. The J gene is TRBJ2-5, the V gene TRBV5-6; D gene unclear. CDR1 is SGHDT and CDR2 is YYEEEE in the germline V gene. Trimming pared 1 base from V and 3 bases from J, leaving 10 bases between. The CDR3 loop spans 14 amino acids. The CDR3 region is CASSLRDTKETQYF. DNA for the CDR3: TGTGCCAGCAGCTTGAGGGATACAAAAGAGACCCAGTACTTC. The entire variable domain, with the rest obtained from reference TRBV5-6 and TRBJ2-5, is as follows: DAGVTQSPTHLIKTRGQQVTLRCSPKSGHDTVSWYQQALGQGPQFIFQYYEEEERQRGNFPDRFSGHQFPNYSSELNVNALLLGDSALYLCASSLRDTKETQYFGPGTRLLVL.

The chain recombines TRBV5-1 with TRBJ2-7; D is perhaps TRBD1 (5 bases). The V gene lost 0 bases and the J gene lost 0 bases, with 7 bases spanning the gap. The CDR3 totals 14 residues. Germline CDR1 and CDR2: SGHRS and YFSETQ. CDR3 sequence: CASSLAGPSYEQYF. CDR3 nucleotide sequence: TGCGCCAGCAGCTTGGCAGGGCCCTCCTACGAGCAGTACTTC. Full variable domain (outside the CDR3, taken from reference TRBV5-1 and TRBJ2-7): KAGVTQTPRYLIKTRGQQVTLSCSPISGHRSVSWYQQTPGQGLQFLFEYFSETQRNKGNFPGRFSGRQFSNSRSEMNVSTLELGDSALYLCASSLAGPSYEQYFGPGTRLTVT.

This clonotype was seen at least ten times. The chain combines TRBV11-1 with TRBJ2-7; 10 positions agree with TRBD2. This CDR3 contains 16 residues. V was clipped by 2 bases and J by 0 bases; unmatched bases: 4. In germline, CDR1 is SGHAT, CDR2 FQDESV (reference sequence). The CDR3 DNA follows: TGTGCCAGCAGCTTAATCCCTAGCGGGAGCTCCTACGAGCAGTACTTC. It encodes CASSLIPSGSSYEQYF.